This T cell receptor beta chain was found in a study of human T cells and chemical hapten exposure. On the study more broadly: Chiefly female patients presented with alopecia areata, totalis or universalis.

This sample's time point: patch test 1, 2 weeks after DPC sensitization. Treatment in this sample: therapeutic diphenylcyclopropenone sensitization with weekly scalp DPC. Donors were 18 to 70-year-old alopecia patients suitable for DPC. This clonotype was counted many times. The CDR3 is made up of 14 amino acids. Trimming removed 6 bases from V and 5 bases from J; junction bases left unmatched: 7. Authors' processing steps: From roughly 23,000 to 640,000 TCRs were found per sample, with a median of about 96,000. TCRdb redid the calling of the RACE reads with MiXCR, one entry per CDR3 protein. These V and J calls are TCRdb output, not the study's own analysis. The sample holds 350,000 or so distinct CDR3 sequences, about 7% seen once.

The chain couples TRBV12-3 or TRBV12-4 to TRBJ1-1, with 9 bases identical to TRBD1. Sequenced material: whole blood, taken in connection with sensitization to the hapten diphenylcyclopropenone (DPC). The TCR was taken from a woman aged 18-35 years with alopecia areata. Some clones in this sample may be carry-over from other donors' samples. CDR3 DNA: TGTGCCAGCAGGACAGAGACAGGGGGGACTGAAGCTTTCTTT. Its protein is CASRTETGGTEAFF.